The 9 T cell receptor beta chains reported below all come from one sample, sequenced in a study of Ad26.COV2.S vaccination and SARS-CoV-2 variants. The treatment: 15 to 20 received Ad26.COV2.S at low or high dose, single or two shots; five or six received placebo; per-sample allocation not given. Vaccine and placebo recipients were sampled on day 63 after the first injection. TCRdb keeps only in-frame clones here, not all; method: immunoSEQ multiplex PCR. The data contain 350,000 to 500,000 clones, roughly 88% of them singletons. This specimen consisted of peripheral blood, obtained in a trial of Ad26.COV2.S vaccine versus placebo. These receptors all stem from a person aged 18-65 years who received the Ad26.COV2.S COVID-19 vaccine or a placebo.

The rearrangement joins TRBV9 to TRBJ2-3; 7 nucleotides agree with TRBD1. The length of the CDR3 is 16 residues. The V gene end was trimmed by 2 bases and the J gene end by 3 bases; junction bases not matched to a gene: 9. The germline V gene encodes CDR1 SGDLS and CDR2 YYNGEE. CDR3 in amino acids: CASSVRGLFETDTQYF. CDR3 in DNA: TGTGCCAGCAGCGTTAGGGGGCTTTTTGAAACAGATACGCAGTATTTT.

V gene TRBV4-2 combines with J gene TRBJ1-4; perhaps TRBD1 as D (6 bases). Germline V gives CDR1 LGHNA, CDR2 YNFKEQ. The CDR3 is made up of 16 amino acids. With 3 bases removed from V and 4 bases from J, the gap between germline ends came to 15 bases. For the CDR3, the DNA is TGTGCCAGCAGCCAGACCCAGGGGTCGGGTAATGAAAAACTGTTTTTT. Residues: CASSQTQGSGNEKLFF.

The rearrangement joins TRBV5-4 to TRBJ2-1; 10 nucleotides line up with TRBD2. V shed 0 bases and J 7 bases; nucleotides not matched to a gene: 4. Germline V gene lookup returns CDR1 SGHNT and CDR2 YYREEE (reference sequence). The CDR3 extends over 15 amino acids. The CDR3 DNA sequence: TGTGCCAGCAGCTTGGCGGCTAGCGGGGGTAATGAGCAGTTCTTC. The encoded protein is CASSLAASGGNEQFF.

The CDR3 DNA follows: TGTGCCATCAGTGTGGGAGGACAGGGGAACACTGAAGCTTTCTTT. Amino acids: CAISVGGQGNTEAFF. V and J are TRBV10-3 and TRBJ1-1; 8 bases fit TRBD1. CDR1 and CDR2 (germline): ENHRY, SYGVKD. With 4 bases clipped from V and 1 base from J, the junction kept 5 bases outside the gene matches. This CDR3 has 15 amino acids.

Worth noting for this clone: The sample has other DNA sequences that encode this CDR3 too. The chain carries TRBV10-3 and TRBJ2-3, with D hard to call. The CDR3 is made up of 13 amino acids. The V end was cut by 0 bases, the J end by 2 bases, with 3 bases between. Looked up from germline, CDR1 is ENHRY and CDR2 is SYGVKD. The CDR3 region is CAISESFTDTQYF. The CDR3 nucleotides read TGTGCCATCAGTGAGTCCTTCACAGATACGCAGTATTTT.

The chain joins TRBV7-9 to TRBJ1-1; maybe TRBD1 (5 bases). This CDR3 comprises 16 residues. V lost 6 bases and J 2 bases, leaving 19 bases between the germline ends. The germline V gene encodes CDR1 SEHNR and CDR2 FQNEAQ (reference sequence). This CDR3 is CASRSSRGRINTEAFF. The CDR3 nucleotides are TGTGCCAGCAGATCCAGTAGGGGACGGATAAACACTGAAGCTTTCTTT.

The gene calls are TRBV5-1 and TRBJ1-6; D may be TRBD1 (6 bases). The V gene's germline CDR1 is SGHRS and CDR2 YFSETQ. The CDR3 extends over 17 amino acids. V gave up 0 bases and J gave up 8 bases, with 18 bases separating them. The CDR3 reads CASSLAPRGGADSPLHF. DNA for the CDR3: TGCGCCAGCAGCTTGGCCCCACGGGGGGGGGCGGATTCACCCCTCCACTTT.

The chain is built from TRBV3-1 (or the pseudogene TRBV3-2) and TRBJ1-3; D gene uncertain. In germline, CDR1 is LGHDT, CDR2 YNNKEL (reference sequence). The CDR3 covers 15 residues. V gave up 1 base and J gave up 3 bases, with 10 bases separating them. The CDR3 is CASSQGSRYGNTIYF. The CDR3 region has the DNA TGTGCCAGCAGCCAAGGGTCGAGGTATGGAAACACCATATATTTT.

The V and J genes are TRBV7-2 and TRBJ2-7; unclear D gene. The CDR3 runs to 12 residues. The germline V gene encodes CDR1 SGHTA and CDR2 FQGNSA. The V end lost 2 bases, the J end lost 7 bases, and 9 bases lay between the germline ends. CDR3 amino acids: CASSLTGWEQYF. CDR3 sequence (DNA): TGTGCCAGCAGCTTAACGGGTTGGGAGCAGTACTTC.